What follows describes a single T cell receptor (beta chain). The antigen it binds to is not known. No base qualities exist here, and no much larger clone lies one base off it. This entry comes from a study of CD8 T cells in Susac syndrome (dated by TCRdb to the late 2010s). Looking at the study overall: The study used repertoire sequencing to test whether antigen drove CD8+ T cell activation and differentiation in Susac syndrome.

Peripheral blood CD8+ and CD4+ T cells from healthy donors, Susac syndrome patients and multiple sclerosis patients were profiled by high-throughput TCR beta sequencing. The healthy donors served as controls matched for age and sex. CD8+ TEMRA cells were enriched by FACS, while bulk CD8+ and CD4+ T cells were purified by magnetic negative isolation. Blood was drawn into EDTA tubes, processed within 24 hours, and PBMCs were isolated by density gradient centrifugation. PBMCs destined for TCR sequencing were cryopreserved in liquid nitrogen and later thawed in a 37 °C water bath. Purity of sorted or isolated CD4+, CD8+ and CD8+ TEMRA cells was at least 90%. Here is what the overall study found, with its caveats: The TCR sequencing and HLA analysis was acknowledged to have included a relatively small number of individuals.

RNA was extracted using the RNeasy kit, and about 0.5 to 1 ug of the RNA was reverse transcribed with random hexamers. The immunoSEQ multiplex PCR assay, covering 54 Vbeta and 13 Jbeta segments, was used to amplify TCR beta CDR3 regions. PCR amplification bias was corrected using a synthetic template baseline for primer optimization and computational correction. On the authors' methods: Reads were assigned to V, D and J genes according to IMGT and analyzed in immunoSEQ Analyzer, with only productive sequences retained. To calculate clonality, Shannon entropy was normalized by log2 of the number of productive unique sequences and then subtracted from one. Public and private clones were assessed among the 100 most prevalent clones of each patient and control. Clones were defined as Susac-specific when absent from the healthy and MS cohorts, from over 950 published viral clones and from other ImmuneACCESS disease sequences. TCRdb cleaned the public reads at Q25 with fastp, built clones with MiXCR and kept in-frame beta chains. Rows with one shared CDR3 protein collapse into an entry with the most common genes and DNA. These V and J calls derive from TCRdb rather than the authors' analysis. Recorded for this sample are 150,000 to 200,000 distinct CDR3 sequences; 90% to 95% of them occurred a single time. Jointly, the top ten make up 0.1% of the sample.

Measured from the cysteine to the phenylalanine, the CDR3 is 12 residues long. Kept here is only the CDR3 DNA, which spans 36 bases and is read in frame from base 1. CDR1 and CDR2, per the germline V gene (reference sequence), are DFQATT and SNEGSKA. V is clipped by 6 bases and J by 12 bases, and the sequence between their germline boundaries is 20 bases long. The sequenced sample was CD4+ T cells from PBMCs. The sequence links TRBV20-1 to TRBJ1-2; the D gene lacks a confident call. The TCR originated in a human donor in good health. The DNA is TGCAGTGCCCCCCCGCGCGGACGAGCGGACACCTTC. Its amino acids are CSAPPRGRADTF.